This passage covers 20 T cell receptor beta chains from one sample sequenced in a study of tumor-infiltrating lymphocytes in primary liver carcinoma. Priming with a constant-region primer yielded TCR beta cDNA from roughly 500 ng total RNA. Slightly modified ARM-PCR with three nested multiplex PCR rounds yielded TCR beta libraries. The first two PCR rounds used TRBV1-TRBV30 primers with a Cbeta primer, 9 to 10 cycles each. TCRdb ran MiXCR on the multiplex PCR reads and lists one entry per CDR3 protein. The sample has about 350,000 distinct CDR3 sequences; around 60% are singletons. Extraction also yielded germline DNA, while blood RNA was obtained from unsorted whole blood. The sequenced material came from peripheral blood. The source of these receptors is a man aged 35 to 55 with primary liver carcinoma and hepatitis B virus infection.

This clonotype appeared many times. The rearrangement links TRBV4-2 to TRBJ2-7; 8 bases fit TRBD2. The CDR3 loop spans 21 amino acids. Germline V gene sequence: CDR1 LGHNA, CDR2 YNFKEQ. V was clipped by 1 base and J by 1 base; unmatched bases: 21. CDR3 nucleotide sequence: TGTGCCAGCAGCCAAGTAGTCGCGACCCTAACCCTAGCGGGCCTTTCCTACGAGCAGTACTTC. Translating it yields CASSQVVATLTLAGLSYEQYF.

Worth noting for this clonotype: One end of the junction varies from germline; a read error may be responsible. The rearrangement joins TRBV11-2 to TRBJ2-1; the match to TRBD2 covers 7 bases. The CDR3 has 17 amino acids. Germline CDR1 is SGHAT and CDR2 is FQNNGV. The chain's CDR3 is CASSLGSGWSSYNERFF. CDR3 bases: TGTGCCAGCAGCTTAGGTAGCGGGTGGAGCTCCTACAATGAGCGGTTCTTC.

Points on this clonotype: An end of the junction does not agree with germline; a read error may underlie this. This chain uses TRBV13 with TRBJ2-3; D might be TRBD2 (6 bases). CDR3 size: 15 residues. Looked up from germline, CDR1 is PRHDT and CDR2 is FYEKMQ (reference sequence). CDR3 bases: TGTGCCAGCAGCTTAGGCGGGAGAAGCATAGATACGCAGTATTTT. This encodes CASSLGGRSIDTQYF.

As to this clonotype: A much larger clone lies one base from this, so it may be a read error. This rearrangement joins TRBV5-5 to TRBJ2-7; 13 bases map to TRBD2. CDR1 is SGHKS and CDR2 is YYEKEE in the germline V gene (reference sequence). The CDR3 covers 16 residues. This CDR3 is CTSSLEGLAGFHEQYF. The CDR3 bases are TGTACCAGCAGCTTGGAGGGACTAGCGGGATTCCACGAGCAGTACTTC.

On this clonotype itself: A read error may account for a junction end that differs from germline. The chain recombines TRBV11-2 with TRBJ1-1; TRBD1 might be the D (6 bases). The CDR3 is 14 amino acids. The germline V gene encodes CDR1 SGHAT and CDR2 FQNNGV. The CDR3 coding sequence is TGTGCCAGCAACTTAGGACAGATGAACACTGAAGCTTTCTTT. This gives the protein CASNLGQMNTEAFF.

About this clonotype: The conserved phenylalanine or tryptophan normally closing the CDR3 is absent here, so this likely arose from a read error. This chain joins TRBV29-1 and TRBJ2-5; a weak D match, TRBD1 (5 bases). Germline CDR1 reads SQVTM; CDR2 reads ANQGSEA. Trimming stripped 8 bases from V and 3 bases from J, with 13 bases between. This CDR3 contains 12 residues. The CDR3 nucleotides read TGCAGCATCGACAGTCCGGAAGAGACCCAGTACATC. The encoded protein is CSIDSPEETQYI.

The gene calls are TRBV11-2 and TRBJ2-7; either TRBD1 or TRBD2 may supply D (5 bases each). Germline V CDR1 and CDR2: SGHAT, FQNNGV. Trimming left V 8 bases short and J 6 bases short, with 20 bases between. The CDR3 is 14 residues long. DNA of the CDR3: TGTGCCAGCGGCACCCCAGGTGGGGGTCTCGAGCAGTACTTC. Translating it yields CASGTPGGGLEQYF.

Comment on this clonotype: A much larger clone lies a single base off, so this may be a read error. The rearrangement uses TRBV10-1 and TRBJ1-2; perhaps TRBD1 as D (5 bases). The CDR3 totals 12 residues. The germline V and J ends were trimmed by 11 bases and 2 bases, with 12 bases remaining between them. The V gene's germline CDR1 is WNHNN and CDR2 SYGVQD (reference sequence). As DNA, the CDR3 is TGCGCCGAGCAAGGACACAACTATGGCTACACCTTC. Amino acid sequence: CAEQGHNYGYTF.

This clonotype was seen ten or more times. CDR3 bases: TGTGCCAGCGCTGACAGGGGGCGAGATGGAGAGACCCAGTACTTC. Protein sequence: CASADRGRDGETQYF. The chain recombines TRBV13 with TRBJ2-5, with 10 positions matching TRBD1. This CDR3 region has 15 residues. The V segment lost 8 bases and the J segment 4 bases; nucleotides outside the gene matches: 10. Germline lookup yields CDR1 PRHDT and CDR2 FYEKMQ (reference sequence).

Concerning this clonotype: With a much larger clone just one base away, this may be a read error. The CDR3 reads CSVGVGGREKLFF. CDR3 nucleotide sequence: TGCAGCGTTGGGGTAGGGGGGCGGGAAAAACTGTTTTTT. The J gene is TRBJ1-4, the V gene TRBV29-1; possibly TRBD1 for D (6 bases). The V gene's germline CDR1 is SQVTM and CDR2 ANQGSEA. Trimming left V 4 bases short and J 8 bases short, with 14 bases between. The CDR3 length is 13 residues.

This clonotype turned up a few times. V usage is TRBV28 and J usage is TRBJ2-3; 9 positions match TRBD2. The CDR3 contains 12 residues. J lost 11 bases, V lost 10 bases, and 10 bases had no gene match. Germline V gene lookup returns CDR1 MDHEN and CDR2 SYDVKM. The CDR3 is CATQSGGLWQYF. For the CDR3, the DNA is TGTGCCACCCAGAGCGGGGGGCTTTGGCAGTATTTT.

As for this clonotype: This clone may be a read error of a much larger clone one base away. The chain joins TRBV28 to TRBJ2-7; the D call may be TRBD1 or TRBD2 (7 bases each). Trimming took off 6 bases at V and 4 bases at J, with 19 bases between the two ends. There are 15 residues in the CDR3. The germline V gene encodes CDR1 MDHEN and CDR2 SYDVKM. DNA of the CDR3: TGTGCCAGCAGGGGAGGGACAGAGGGCACTTACGAGCAGTACTTC. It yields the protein CASRGGTEGTYEQYF.

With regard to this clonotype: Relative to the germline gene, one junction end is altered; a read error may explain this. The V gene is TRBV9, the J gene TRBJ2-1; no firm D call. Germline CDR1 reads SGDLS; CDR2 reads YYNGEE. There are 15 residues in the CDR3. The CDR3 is CVSSVESSSYNEHFF. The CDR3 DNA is TGTGTCAGCAGCGTAGAAAGCAGCTCCTACAATGAGCATTTCTTC.

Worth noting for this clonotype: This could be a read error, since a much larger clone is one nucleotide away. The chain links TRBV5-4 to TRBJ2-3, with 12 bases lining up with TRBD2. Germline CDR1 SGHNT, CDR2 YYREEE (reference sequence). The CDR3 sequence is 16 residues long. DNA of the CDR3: TGTGCCAGCAGCTTGCCCCTAGCGGGAGGGCCAGATACGCAGAATTTT. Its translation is CASSLPLAGGPDTQNF. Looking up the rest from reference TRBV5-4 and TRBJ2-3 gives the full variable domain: ETGVTQSPTHLIKTRGQQVTLRCSSQSGHNTVSWYQQALGQGPQFIFQYYREEENGRGNFPPRFSGLQFPNYSSELNVNALELDDSALYLCASSLPLAGGPDTQNFGPGTRLTVL.

The CDR3 protein is CSVKEGWGTQYF. The CDR3 nucleotides are TGCAGCGTTAAGGAGGGATGGGGGACCCAGTACTTC. The chain joins TRBV29-1 to TRBJ2-5, with TRBD2 as a possible D gene (6 bases). CDR3 length: 12 amino acids. Per germline, CDR1 SQVTM and CDR2 ANQGSEA. The V and J ends lost 5 bases and 7 bases respectively, with 14 bases between them.

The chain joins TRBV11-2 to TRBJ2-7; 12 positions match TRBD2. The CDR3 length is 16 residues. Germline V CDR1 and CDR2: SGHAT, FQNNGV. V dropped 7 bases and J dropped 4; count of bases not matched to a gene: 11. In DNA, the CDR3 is TGTGCCAGCACCACCCGACTAGCGGGAGCGGGTTACGAGCAGTACTTC. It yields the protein CASTTRLAGAGYEQYF.

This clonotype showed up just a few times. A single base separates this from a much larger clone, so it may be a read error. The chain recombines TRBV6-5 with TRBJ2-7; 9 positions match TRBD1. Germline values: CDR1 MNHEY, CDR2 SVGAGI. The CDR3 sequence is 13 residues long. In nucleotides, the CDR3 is TGTGTCAGCAGACGGACAGGGGCGTACGAGCAGTACTTC. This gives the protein CVSRRTGAYEQYF.

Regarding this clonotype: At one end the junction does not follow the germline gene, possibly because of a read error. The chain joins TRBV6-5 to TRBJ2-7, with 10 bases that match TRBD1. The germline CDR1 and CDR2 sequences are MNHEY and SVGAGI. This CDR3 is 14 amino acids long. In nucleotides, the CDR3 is TGTGCCAGGAGCCGGGACAGGGGCAACCACGAGCAGCACTTC. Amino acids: CARSRDRGNHEQHF.

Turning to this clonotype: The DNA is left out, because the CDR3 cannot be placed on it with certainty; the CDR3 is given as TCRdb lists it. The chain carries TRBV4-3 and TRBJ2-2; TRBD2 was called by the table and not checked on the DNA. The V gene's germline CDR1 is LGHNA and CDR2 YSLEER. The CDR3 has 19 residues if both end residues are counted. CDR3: CASSLPQGVIRGGPVSCFF.

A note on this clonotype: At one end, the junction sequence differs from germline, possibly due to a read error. The DNA of the CDR3 is TGTGCCAGCAGCCCCATTAGCGGGAACTACGAGGAGTACTTC. Its protein product is CASSPISGNYEEYF. The J gene is TRBJ2-7, the V gene TRBV11-2, with 8 bases fitting TRBD2. Per germline, CDR1 SGHAT and CDR2 FQNNGV. The CDR3 contains 14 residues. The variable domain in full, completed from reference TRBV11-2 and TRBJ2-7, reads EAGVAQSPRYKIIEKRQSVAFWCNPISGHATLYWYQQILGQGPKLLIQFQNNGVVDDSQLPKDRFSAERLKGVDSTLKIQPAKLEDSAVYLCASSPISGNYEEYFGPGTRLTVT.